This T cell receptor (beta chain) appears in the sequencing data of a study of T cell repertoires in cytomegalovirus infection. About the research overall: In the study, CMV epitopes included recently identified HLA-C-restricted and well-studied HLA-B-restricted ones. In public TCR beta signatures, there were indications of both CMV infection and matching HLA type.

Comment on this clonotype: Its antigen is as yet unknown. A junction boundary mismatches the germline segment, possibly from a read error.

Each CDR3 protein is one row after TCRdb ran MiXCR on the reads. Of approximately 590,000 distinct CDR3 sequences detected, roughly 43% appear once; the ten largest clones hold 40% to 60%. The CDR3 spans 14 residues. Regarding the study as a whole: CMV-specific TCR beta clonotypes restricted by HLA-C were the ones dominating the ex vivo response. Cumulative frequency of public TCR beta families picked out carriers of CMV plus the relevant HLA.

The chain links TRBV12-3 or TRBV12-4 to TRBJ1-1; D unresolved. The receptor comes from a human donor in good health (CMV status not recorded). Some clones in this sample may be carry-over from other donors' samples. The sample in question was cultured PBMCs, obtained from culture after CMV antigen stimulation. CDR3 residues: CARSLVPTNTEAFF. The CDR3 nucleotides read TGTGCCAGAAGTTTGGTCCCAACGAACACTGAAGCTTTCTTT.